This TCR beta chain appears in the sequencing data of a study of T cell responses to AZD1222 COVID-19 vaccine. Sequencing was performed with immunoSEQ multiplex PCR; in TCRdb, only in-frame clones are kept and a portion is missing. The sample lists approximately 110,000 clones, 70% to 90% occurring once. Germline V CDR1 and CDR2: SGHTA, FQGTGA. Germline trimming cut 1 base from V and 1 base from J; bases unmatched to any gene: 0. This CDR3 contains 14 residues. A note on this clone: Its matching antigen is unknown.

Points from the study as a whole: After the peak T cell response, and only then, were repertoires sampled.

Material: peripheral blood, obtained on day 0 of AZD1222 vaccination. The V gene is TRBV7-3, the J gene TRBJ2-5, with 7 bases fitting TRBD1. This receptor was identified in an adult in good health. The CDR3 region is CASSLRDSQETQYF. CDR3 in DNA: TGTGCCAGCAGCTTAAGGGACAGCCAAGAGACCCAGTACTTC. Based on the CDR3 plus reference TRBV7-3 and TRBJ2-5, the full variable domain is GAGVSQTPSNKVTEKGKYVELRCDPISGHTALYWYRQSLGQGPEFLIYFQGTGAADDSGLPNDRFFAVRPEGSVSTLKIQRTERGDSAVYLCASSLRDSQETQYFGPGTRLLVL.